This TCR beta chain was sequenced for a study of T-cell reconstitution after alpha-beta-depleted transplantation in children. The study, taken as a whole, reports: Surviving recipient cells, namely T cells and thymic progenitors, were the source of high day-60 TCRbeta diversity in some patients. T-cell counts and diversity at one year post-transplant came mainly from newly produced T cells. In patients about two months after transplant, alpha-beta T cells reportedly arose from several hundred expanded graft clones.

The CDR3 length is 14 residues. V was pared by 6 bases and J by 4 bases, with 15 bases between. CDR1 MDHEN and CDR2 SYDVKM come from the germline V gene. Preparation of the TCRbeta library involved a method that used unique molecular identifiers. In TCRdb, the PCR reads were re-called with MiXCR into one record per CDR3 protein. The sample lists around 25,000 distinct CDR3 sequences, over 15% seen once, with 35% in the top ten. This clonotype was recorded at least ten times. No antigen is known for it. This TCR was recovered from a male patient between 2 and 15 years old who had a stem cell transplant for acute lymphoblastic leukemia, so the T cells may come from the graft donor. The chain recombines TRBV28 with TRBJ1-1; D is undetermined. This specimen was PBMCs, mostly from graft donor cells, taken 60 days after TCRalphabeta/CD19-depleted stem cell transplant. CDR3 region: CASRSPGRSTEAFF. Written as DNA, the CDR3 is TGTGCCAGCAGATCCCCCGGAAGGTCCACTGAAGCTTTCTTT.